The clone carrying this T cell receptor (beta chain) was detected ten times or more. Antigen specificity is unknown. This sample is drawn from a study of breast tumors, draining lymph nodes, adjacent tissues. General study results and limits: Findings are consistent with lymph node origin and intratumoral expansion of most tumor T cells. Tumor T cell lymph node origin was a supported hypothesis, not proven. Luminal-like breast cancer showed significantly higher tumor–nontumor repertoire similarity than basal-like. Tumors had less TCR diversity than lymph nodes, more than nontumor tissue.

TCRdb recomputed calls from the multiplex PCR reads with MiXCR, one row per CDR3 protein. The sample carries tens of thousands of distinct CDR3 sequences, more than 20% recorded once. This TCR derives from a female donor with breast cancer. Some clones in this sample may be carry-over from other donors' samples. The source material was breast tumor tissue.

This chain's CDR3 is CSAIQGAQGYGYTF. In nucleotides, the CDR3 is TGCAGTGCCATACAGGGGGCGCAGGGCTATGGCTACACCTTC. This chain links TRBV20-1 with TRBJ1-2; 9 positions match TRBD1. The CDR3 has 14 amino acids. Germline V gene sequence: CDR1 DFQATT, CDR2 SNEGSKA (reference sequence). Trimming took 6 bases from V and 4 from J; bases not matched to a gene: 9.